A selection of T cell receptor beta chains follows, all from one sample in a study of CD8 T cells in Susac syndrome. TCRdb passed the immunoSEQ multiplex PCR reads through MiXCR, listing each CDR3 protein once. The repertoire holds roughly 200,000 distinct CDR3 sequences, about 95% seen once, with 0.1% in the top ten. Source material: CD4+ T cells from PBMCs. Receptor source: a human donor in good health. Each CDR3 is given with its conserved first and last residue. A D gene is named only where the DNA matches it firmly. The size entry is marked missing in some rows and otherwise reads once, few, many or a size class.

TRBV29-1,TRBD2,.,TRBJ2-1,TGCAGCGTTGTAACTAGCGGGAGCAATGAGCAGTTCTTC,CSVVTSGSNEQFF
TRBV5-1,.,.,TRBJ2-7,TGCGCCAGCAGCTTCGTGGGTAGCGGCAACGGCGAGCAGTACTTC,CASSFVGSGNGEQYF
TRBV19,.,.,TRBJ1-5,TGTGCCAGTAGTATAAGCAGGGGCGATCAGCCCCAGCATTTT,CASSISRGDQPQHF
TRBV9,.,.,TRBJ1-5,TGTGCCAGCAGCGTAGCGGACAGCCCCAATCAGCCCCAGCATTTT,CASSVADSPNQPQHF
TRBV29-1,.,.,TRBJ1-1,TGCAGCGTTGAGGGGGATTACACTGAAGCTTTCTTT,CSVEGDYTEAFF
TRBV18,.,.,TRBJ2-1,TGTGCCAGCTCACCCCCGATAACCTACAATGAGCAGTTCTTC,CASSPPITYNEQFF
TRBV5-1,TRBD2,.,TRBJ2-1,TGCGCCAGCAGCCGACTGCAACTAGCGGGAGTCAATGAGCAGTTCTTC,CASSRLQLAGVNEQFF
TRBV5-4,TRBD1,.,TRBJ2-2,TGTGCCAGCAGCTTGACAGGGGGCAACGGGGAGCTGTTTTTT,CASSLTGGNGELFF
TRBV12-3/TRBV12-4,.,once,TRBJ2-1,TGTGCCAGCAGTTTATGGGAATTGAATGAGCAGTTCTTC,CASSLWELNEQFF
TRBV7-2,.,.,TRBJ2-5,TGTGCCAGCAGCTGGGCCGGACAGAGGCAAGAGACCCAGTACTTC,CASSWAGQRQETQYF
TRBV19,TRBD2,.,TRBJ2-1,TGTGCCAGTAGTCCCCGGACTAGCGCCTACAATGAGCAGTTCTTC,CASSPRTSAYNEQFF
TRBV9,.,.,TRBJ2-5,TGTGCCAGCAGCGTTCCGGGGCCGGGAGAGACCCAGTACTTC,CASSVPGPGETQYF
TRBV9,.,.,TRBJ1-4,TGTGCCAGCAGCAGGGCAGCTAATGAAAAACTGTTTTTT,CASSRAANEKLFF
TRBV30,.,.,TRBJ2-7,TGTGCCTGGAGTGTAACCTTGGGAACCGAGCAGTACTTC,CAWSVTLGTEQYF
TRBV12-5,.,.,TRBJ2-3,TGTGCTAGTGGTTTGAACCAGGGGACAGATACGCAGTATTTT,CASGLNQGTDTQYF
TRBV7-2,.,.,TRBJ1-1,TGTGCCAGCAGTCCGACATCCCGCGGGGCTTTCTTT,CASSPTSRGAFF
TRBV15,.,once,TRBJ2-5,TGTGCCACCAGCAGAGATAGAGGTACAGAAGAGACCCAGTACTTC,CATSRDRGTEETQYF
TRBV19,.,.,TRBJ1-1,TGTGCCAGTACCTCGGCGGACGGAAGGAACACTGAAGCTTTCTTT,CASTSADGRNTEAFF
TRBV29-1,.,.,TRBJ2-1,TGCAGCGTTGCCGAGGTAGGCTCCTACAATGAGCAGTTCTTC,CSVAEVGSYNEQFF
TRBV20-1,TRBD2,.,TRBJ2-1,TGCAGTGCTAGACTAGCGGGCCGTCCCAATGAGCAGTTCTTC,CSARLAGRPNEQFF
TRBV29-1,.,.,TRBJ1-1,TGCAGCGCTGAACTTGACAGGATGAACACTGAAGCTTTCTTT,CSAELDRMNTEAFF
TRBV19,.,.,TRBJ2-6,TGTGCCAGTAGTATTGTCACTGGGGCCAACGTCCTGACTTTC,CASSIVTGANVLTF
TRBV28,.,.,TRBJ1-5,TGTGCCAATTTAGGTGAGCCCCAGCATTTT,CANLGEPQHF
TRBV2,TRBD2,once,TRBJ2-7,TGTGCCAGCAGGGCGGCTAGCGGATCCTACGAGCAGTACTTC,CASRAASGSYEQYF
TRBV28,.,.,TRBJ2-5,TGTGCCAGCGGGAGGTTCCAAGAGACCCAGTACTTC,CASGRFQETQYF
TRBV7-9,TRBD2,.,TRBJ2-1,TGTGCCAGCAGCCCCCCGGGGAGCGGGAGATACAATGAGCAGTTCTTC,CASSPPGSGRYNEQFF
TRBV9,.,.,TRBJ2-5,TGTGCCAGCAGCGTAACAGGAGAGACCCAGTACTTC,CASSVTGETQYF
TRBV27,TRBD2,.,TRBJ2-6,TGTGCCAGCAGTTTTCGTCTAGCGGGGACCAACTCTGGGGCCAACGTCCTGACTTTC,CASSFRLAGTNSGANVLTF
TRBV4-2,.,.,TRBJ1-4,TGTGCCAGCAGCCAAGACGGACTGTGGGAAAAACTGTTTTTT,CASSQDGLWEKLFF
TRBV20-1,.,.,TRBJ1-5,TGCAGTGCTAGAGAATCATCAGGATTCCAGCCCCAGCATTTT,CSARESSGFQPQHF
TRBV30,.,.,TRBJ1-2,TGTGCCTGGAGCACAGCTAACTATGGCTACACCTTC,CAWSTANYGYTF
TRBV27,.,.,TRBJ2-3,TGTGCCATCGGGGAATACACAGATACGCAGTATTTT,CAIGEYTDTQYF
TRBV5-4,.,.,TRBJ2-3,TGTGCCAGCAGCTCAAAAACCGGGAAGGACACAGATACGCAGTATTTT,CASSSKTGKDTDTQYF
TRBV20-1,.,.,TRBJ1-2,TGCAGTGCTAGCCCCCAGGGACCTGAAGGCTACACCTTC,CSASPQGPEGYTF
TRBV4-2,.,.,TRBJ2-1,TGTGCCAGCACCTACGGAACATACAATGAGCAGTTCTTC,CASTYGTYNEQFF
TRBV29-1,TRBD2,.,TRBJ2-2,TGCAGCGTTCAAGGGCTAGCGGGAGGCCCGAACACCGGGGAGCTGTTTTTT,CSVQGLAGGPNTGELFF
TRBV28,.,.,TRBJ2-4,TGTGCCAGCAGTCAAGGACGGGGCATTCAGTACTTC,CASSQGRGIQYF
TRBV24-1,TRBD2,.,TRBJ2-3,TGTGCCACCAGTGACCCCGGACTAGCGGAGGGCACAGATACGCAGTATTTT,CATSDPGLAEGTDTQYF
TRBV29-1,.,once,TRBJ1-3,TGCAGCGCGATACCAGCTACTGGAAACACCATATATTTT,CSAIPATGNTIYF
TRBV28,.,.,TRBJ2-7,TGTGCCAGCAGTGGCGTACTTGCCTACGAGCAGTACTTC,CASSGVLAYEQYF
TRBV9,.,.,TRBJ2-1,TGTGCCAGCAGCGCACACCCTCCCGGTCGGTCCTCCTACAATGAGCAGTTCTTC,CASSAHPPGRSSYNEQFF
TRBV30,.,.,TRBJ2-3,TGTGCCTGGAACGGGCGCCTAAGCACAGATACGCAGTATTTT,CAWNGRLSTDTQYF
TRBV24-1,TRBD1,.,TRBJ2-7,TGTGCCACCAGTGATTCCGGGACAGGGTCCTACGAGCAGTACTTC,CATSDSGTGSYEQYF
TRBV6-2/TRBV6-3,.,.,TRBJ1-2,TGTGCCAGCAGCCCTCGGGACACCTATGGCTACACCTTC,CASSPRDTYGYTF
TRBV29-1,TRBD2,.,TRBJ2-1,TGCAGCGCGACTAGCGGGAGGGAAGGGCAGTTCTTC,CSATSGREGQFF
TRBV4-3,.,.,TRBJ1-2,TGCGCCAGCAGCCAACTGAGGACAGTTCCCGGTGGCTACACCTTC,CASSQLRTVPGGYTF